The 17 T cell receptor beta chains reported below all come from one sample, sequenced in a study of T cell changes during pregnancy in multiple sclerosis. Data came from immunoSEQ multiplex PCR; TCRdb stores just in-frame clones and leaves some out. The sample holds roughly 30,000 clones, more than 70% seen once. The sequences come from CD8+ T cells from peripheral blood mononuclear cells, collected in the first trimester of pregnancy. The receptor source for this set is a female donor with multiple sclerosis, enrolled in a pregnancy study.

The gene calls are TRBV11-2 and TRBJ1-4; the D gene is possibly TRBD1 (6 bases). Germline V CDR1 and CDR2: SGHAT, FQNNGV. V lost 1 base to trimming and J lost 3 bases, with 12 bases between them. This CDR3 is 16 amino acids long. The CDR3 loop is CASSLGRTGSNEKLFF. In DNA, the CDR3 is TGTGCCAGCAGCTTAGGGAGAACAGGGTCTAATGAAAAACTGTTTTTT.

The chain combines TRBV27 with TRBJ2-2, with 11 bases lining up with TRBD2. The CDR3 length is 16 residues. In germline, CDR1 is MNHEY, CDR2 SMNVEV (reference sequence). Trimming at V came to 5 bases and at J to 4 bases, leaving 6 bases not matched to a gene. This CDR3 reads CASSASGRPGTGELFF. The CDR3 nucleotides are TGTGCCAGCAGTGCTAGCGGGAGGCCTGGCACCGGGGAGCTGTTTTTT.

The V and J genes are TRBV28 and TRBJ2-7; the match to TRBD1 covers 7 bases. Germline trimming cut 6 bases from V and 3 bases from J; bases unmatched to any gene: 8. In germline, CDR1 is MDHEN, CDR2 SYDVKM. This CDR3 contains 14 residues. The CDR3 loop reads CASRRKQGSYEQYF. DNA for the CDR3: TGTGCCAGCAGACGGAAACAGGGGAGCTACGAGCAGTACTTC.

The rearrangement joins TRBV11-2 to TRBJ2-2; D ambiguous. CDR3 length equals 18 residues. The ends were cut back, 4 bases at V and 0 bases at J, with 18 bases in the middle. Per the germline V gene, CDR1 is SGHAT and CDR2 is FQNNGV. The CDR3 coding sequence is TGTGCCAGCAGCTCAAGAGGTATTACCGCCGCGAACACCGGGGAGCTGTTTTTT. This codes for CASSSRGITAANTGELFF.

This clone was observed a single time. This sequence joins TRBV5-4 and TRBJ2-7; possibly TRBD1 for D (6 bases). Germline loops: CDR1 SGHNT, CDR2 YYREEE (reference sequence). The V end lost 4 bases, the J end lost 3 bases, and 11 bases lay between the germline ends. The CDR3 is made up of 13 amino acids. The CDR3 protein is CASSLVQGYEQYF. The CDR3 region has the DNA TGTGCCAGCAGCCTCGTACAGGGCTACGAGCAGTACTTC.

This chain links TRBV5-4 with TRBJ2-5, with TRBD1 matching 7 bases. Per germline, CDR1 SGHNT and CDR2 YYREEE (reference sequence). V trimming: 0 bases; J trimming: 6 bases; junction bases outside the gene matches: 8. The CDR3 is made up of 15 amino acids. CDR3 in amino acids: CASSLAGTAHQTQYF. The CDR3, as DNA: TGTGCCAGCAGCTTGGCCGGGACAGCTCATCAGACCCAGTACTTC.

In this sample, this clone turned up once. The gene calls are TRBV27 and TRBJ2-7; 7 bases fit TRBD1. This CDR3 is built from 14 residues. Germline V gene data show CDR1 as MNHEY and CDR2 as SMNVEV (reference sequence). The V and J ends lost 5 bases and 2 bases, in that order; junction bases with no gene match: 6. CDR3 sequence: CASSITGATYEQYF. The CDR3, as DNA: TGTGCCAGCAGTATAACAGGGGCCACCTACGAGCAGTACTTC.

The chain carries TRBV4-1 and TRBJ1-2, with D maybe TRBD1 (5 bases). This CDR3 has 14 residues. Germline V lookup: CDR1 MGHRA, CDR2 YSYEKL. The V gene lost 4 bases and the J gene lost 6 bases, with 15 bases spanning the gap. CDR3 region: CASSPGDGGDGYTF. The CDR3 DNA is TGCGCCAGCAGCCCCGGGGATGGAGGGGATGGCTACACCTTC.

The chain uses TRBV10-2 and TRBJ2-3; 14 bases are shared with TRBD2. Per the germline V gene, CDR1 is WSHSY and CDR2 is SAAADI. The CDR3 extends over 20 amino acids. Germline trimming cut 2 bases from V and 2 bases from J; bases unmatched to any gene: 12. CDR3 in amino acids: CASSEGLAGGPSIPTDTQYF. The CDR3 region has the DNA TGCGCCAGCAGTGAGGGACTAGCGGGAGGCCCCTCGATACCCACAGATACGCAGTATTTT.

The CDR3, as DNA: TGCGCCAGCAGCCAAGAGCTTACGGGAATAAAGGGCTACACCTTC. This codes for CASSQELTGIKGYTF. V and J are TRBV4-1 and TRBJ1-2; D gene ambiguous. This CDR3 is 15 amino acids long. Germline V gives CDR1 MGHRA, CDR2 YSYEKL. The V end was cut by 0 bases, the J end by 8 bases, with 16 bases between.

V is TRBV6-6 and J is TRBJ2-7, with TRBD2 matching 7 bases. Germline V gene data show CDR1 as MNHNY and CDR2 as SVGAGI (reference sequence). V dropped 0 bases and J dropped 0; count of bases not matched to a gene: 2. The CDR3 is made up of 15 amino acids. CDR3 sequence reads: CASSYSGRASYEQYF. The CDR3 region has the DNA TGTGCCAGCAGTTACTCAGGGAGGGCCTCCTACGAGCAGTACTTC.

The rearrangement links TRBV6-5 to TRBJ2-3; TRBD1 matches at 9 bases. CDR1 is MNHEY and CDR2 is SVGAGI in the germline V gene. The length of the CDR3 is 15 residues. V trimming: 5 bases; J trimming: 1 base; junction bases outside the gene matches: 4. CDR3: CASSHRDRGTDTQYF. The DNA of the CDR3 is TGTGCCAGCAGTCACCGGGACAGGGGCACAGATACGCAGTATTTT.

This sequence joins TRBV28 and TRBJ2-7; D might be TRBD2 (5 bases). This CDR3 contains 14 residues. Germline values: CDR1 MDHEN, CDR2 SYDVKM. V lost 4 bases and J lost 0, with 10 bases in between. In DNA form, the CDR3 reads TGTGCCAGCAGTTGGACGGGAAGCTCCTACGAGCAGTACTTC. This gives the protein CASSWTGSSYEQYF.

This clone was counted a single time. The chain recombines TRBV19 with TRBJ2-5, with a weak D call TRBD1 (6 bases). Trimming took 0 bases from V and 5 from J, leaving 13 bases between them. CDR3 size: 15 residues. Germline CDR1 LNHDA, CDR2 SQIVND (reference sequence). CDR3 sequence reads: CASSIESGAGETQYF. The CDR3 DNA reads as TGTGCCAGTAGTATAGAGTCAGGGGCAGGGGAGACCCAGTACTTC.

The count of this clone is one. This sequence joins TRBV29-1 and TRBJ2-7, with unresolved D. Trimming pared 4 bases from V and 0 bases from J, leaving 7 bases between. Germline loops: CDR1 SQVTM, CDR2 ANQGSEA. This CDR3 spans 12 amino acids. CDR3 DNA: TGCAGCGTTGGCGGCTACTCCTACGAGCAGTACTTC. It translates to CSVGGYSYEQYF.

The chain combines TRBV7-8 with TRBJ2-5; a weak D match, TRBD2 (6 bases). This CDR3 comprises 14 residues. Germline loops: CDR1 SGHVS, CDR2 FQNEAQ. V shed 6 bases and J shed 1 base, with 12 bases lying between them. The CDR3, as DNA: TGTGCCAGCAGACGCCGGGACTTCCAAGAGACCCAGTACTTC. It yields the protein CASRRRDFQETQYF.

This chain uses TRBV7-6 with TRBJ2-2; 7 bases are shared with TRBD2. The CDR3 totals 18 residues. The V segment lost 3 bases and the J segment 6 bases; nucleotides outside the gene matches: 16. Germline CDR1 reads SGHVS; CDR2 reads FNYEAQ. Written as DNA, the CDR3 is TGTGCCAGCAGCTTTTTATTGGGGGGAGGGCCTTACCCCGGGGAGCTGTTTTTT. Translated, it gives CASSFLLGGGPYPGELFF.